Here is one T cell receptor beta chain with its context. The antigen remains unidentified. The data stem from a study of T cells in localized non-small cell lung cancer. The V segment lost 4 bases and the J segment 2 bases; nucleotides outside the gene matches: 6. The germline V gene has CDR1 LNHDA and CDR2 SQIVND (reference sequence). This CDR3 region has 15 residues. Study-wide results and caveats: The study linked higher blood T cell density to longer overall survival. A median of around 60 of the top 100 tumor clones appeared in adjacent lung, which was paired and uninvolved. Since sequencing was restricted to only one region of the tumor, intratumor heterogeneity remains a possibility.

Method: immunoSEQ multiplex PCR; TCRdb's copy keeps in-frame clones and lacks some. The data hold approximately 150,000 clones, with roughly 90% observed a single time. The chain carries TRBV19 and TRBJ1-1; 8 bases line up with TRBD1. This specimen consisted of peripheral blood, obtained before any cancer treatment. This clonotype originated in a female donor over 55 with stage I lung adenocarcinoma. The CDR3: CASSSRGRRNTEAFF. CDR3 in DNA: TGTGCCAGTAGTAGCAGGGGGCGCCGAAACACTGAAGCTTTCTTT.